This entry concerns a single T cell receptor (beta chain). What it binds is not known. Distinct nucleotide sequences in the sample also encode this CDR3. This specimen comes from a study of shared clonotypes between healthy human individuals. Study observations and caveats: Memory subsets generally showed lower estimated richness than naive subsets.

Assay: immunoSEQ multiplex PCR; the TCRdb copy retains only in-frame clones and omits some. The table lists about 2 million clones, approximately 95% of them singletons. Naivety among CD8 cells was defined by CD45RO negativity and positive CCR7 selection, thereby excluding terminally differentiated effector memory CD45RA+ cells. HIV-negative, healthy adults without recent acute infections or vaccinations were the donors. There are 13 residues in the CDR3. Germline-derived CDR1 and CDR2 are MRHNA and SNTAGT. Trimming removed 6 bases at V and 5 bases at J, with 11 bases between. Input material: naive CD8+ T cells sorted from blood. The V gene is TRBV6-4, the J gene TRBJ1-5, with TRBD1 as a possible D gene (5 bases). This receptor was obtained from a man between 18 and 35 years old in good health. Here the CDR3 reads CASSETVYQPQHF. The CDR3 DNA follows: TGTGCCAGCAGCGAGACAGTCTATCAGCCCCAGCATTTT.